This T cell receptor (beta chain) was recovered during a study of shared clonotypes between healthy human individuals. Per the study methods: ImmunoSEQ only sent back junction sequences with no quality scores, so filtering was done differently. Data came from immunoSEQ multiplex PCR; TCRdb stores just in-frame clones and leaves some out. Clone size and the V and J calls come from that table; the DNA yielded D and trimming. Of over 2 million clones in the sample, roughly 94% were seen once. Sequencing was performed on naive CD4+ T cells sorted from blood. Subset meaning: CD45RA+ positively selected. The source is a man aged 18 to 29 in good health.

CDR3 coding DNA: TGCGCCAGCAGCTTGACCTATATCACAGATACGCAGTATTTT. As protein: CASSLTYITDTQYF. The chain employs TRBV5-1 and TRBJ2-3, with D unclear. V lost 1 base and J lost 2, with 8 bases in between. CDR1 and CDR2 (germline): SGHRS, YFSETQ. This CDR3 spans 14 amino acids.